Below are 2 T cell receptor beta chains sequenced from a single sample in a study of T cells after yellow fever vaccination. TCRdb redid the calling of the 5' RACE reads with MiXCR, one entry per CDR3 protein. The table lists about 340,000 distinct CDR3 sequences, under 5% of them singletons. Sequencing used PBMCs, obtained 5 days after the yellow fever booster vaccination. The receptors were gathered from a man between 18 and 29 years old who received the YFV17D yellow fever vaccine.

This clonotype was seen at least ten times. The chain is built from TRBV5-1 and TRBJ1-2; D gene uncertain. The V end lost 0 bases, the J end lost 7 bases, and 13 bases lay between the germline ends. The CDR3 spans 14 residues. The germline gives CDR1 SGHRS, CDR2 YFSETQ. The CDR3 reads CASSLESTPRGYTF. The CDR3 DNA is TGCGCCAGCAGCTTGGAATCGACCCCTCGTGGCTACACCTTC. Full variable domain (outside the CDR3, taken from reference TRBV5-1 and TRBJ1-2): KAGVTQTPRYLIKTRGQQVTLSCSPISGHRSVSWYQQTPGQGLQFLFEYFSETQRNKGNFPGRFSGRQFSNSRSEMNVSTLELGDSALYLCASSLESTPRGYTFGSGTRLTVV.

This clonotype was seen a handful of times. CDR3 residues: CASSRGDRGPEAFF. The CDR3 region has the DNA TGCGCCAGCAGCCGTGGGGACAGGGGTCCTGAAGCTTTCTTT. The V gene is TRBV5-1, the J gene TRBJ1-1; 10 bases align to TRBD1. Germline V CDR1 and CDR2: SGHRS, YFSETQ. J lost 6 bases, V lost 4 bases, and 6 bases had no gene match. The CDR3 runs to 14 residues.